The sequence of this T cell receptor (beta chain) was determined in a study of OX40 agonist ivuxolimab in advanced cancers. Study details: Patients took ivuxolimab, an agonistic anti-OX40 (CD134) antibody. Study-level results: Among the least clonally expanded were partial responders at 0.1-3.0 mg/kg.

Sequenced by immunoSEQ multiplex PCR; TCRdb stores in-frame clones only, minus some. The data contain fewer than 80,000 clones, roughly nine tenths of them singletons. This clone was seen a single time. Its target is unknown. Germline values: CDR1 SGHDT, CDR2 YYEEEE. CDR3 length equals 16 residues. Trimming took 4 bases from V and 2 from J; bases not matched to a gene: 9. This TCR was sampled from an adult with an advanced solid tumor such as melanoma, head and neck, liver or kidney cancer. The chain combines TRBV5-6 with TRBJ2-7; 10 bases align to TRBD1. This specimen consisted of CD4+ or CD8+ T cells sorted from blood, obtained in a trial of the OX40 agonist ivuxolimab. CDR3: CASSPSPGQGPYEQYF. The CDR3 DNA reads TGTGCCAGCAGCCCCTCCCCGGGACAGGGGCCCTACGAGCAGTACTTC.